The next 27 T cell receptor beta chains were all read from a single sample in a study of cytomegalovirus exposure and HLA in healthy donors. The PCR contained 60 Vbeta and 13 Jbeta primers. The method was immunoSEQ multiplex PCR; TCRdb's version includes in-frame clones alone and lacks a portion of them. Here the sample spans 90,000 to 150,000 clones, 63% being singletons. The material sequenced was PBMCs. The receptors were sampled from a man aged 40-49 years in good health and CMV-seropositive.

The genes are TRBV7-9 and TRBJ1-5, with D tentatively TRBD1 (5 bases). Germline V lookup: CDR1 SEHNR, CDR2 FQNEAQ (reference sequence). V lost 1 base and J 3 bases, leaving 10 bases between the germline ends. The CDR3 is made up of 15 amino acids. This chain's CDR3 is CASSLGGGVNQPQHF. The CDR3 DNA sequence: TGTGCCAGCAGCTTAGGGGGCGGGGTCAATCAGCCCCAGCATTTT.

The rearrangement links TRBV6-6 to TRBJ2-7, with D perhaps matching TRBD2 (6 bases). The germline CDR1 and CDR2 sequences are MNHNY and SVGAGI (reference sequence). V was clipped by 7 bases and J by 0 bases, with 16 bases between them. CDR3 length: 15 residues. The CDR3 nucleotides read TGTGCCAGCACCCTCCCTCCGGGGGACTCCTACGAGCAGTACTTC. Translation: CASTLPPGDSYEQYF.

The V gene is TRBV28, the J gene TRBJ2-1; perhaps TRBD2 as D (5 bases). The V end lost 6 bases, the J end lost 2 bases, and 11 bases lay between the germline ends. Looked up from germline, CDR1 is MDHEN and CDR2 is SYDVKM. This CDR3 has 14 amino acids. CDR3: CASSTSQTYNEQFF. Written as DNA, the CDR3 is TGTGCCAGCAGCACTAGTCAAACCTACAATGAGCAGTTCTTC.

This sequence joins TRBV5-1 and TRBJ2-7; 7 bases agree with TRBD2. The germline V gene has CDR1 SGHRS and CDR2 YFSETQ. This CDR3 has 15 residues. The ends lost 0 bases at V and 3 bases at J; junction bases unmatched: 6. The CDR3 reads CASSLDPGLFYEQYF. The CDR3 DNA is TGCGCCAGCAGCTTGGATCCGGGACTATTCTACGAGCAGTACTTC.

The V and J genes are TRBV7-9 and TRBJ1-6, with D uncertain. CDR1 SEHNR and CDR2 FQNEAQ come from the germline V gene (reference sequence). This CDR3 is 16 amino acids long. V lost 3 bases and J lost 0, with 9 bases in between. The CDR3 region is CASSLTGGSYNSPLHF. The CDR3 DNA reads TGTGCCAGCAGCTTGACCGGAGGCTCCTATAATTCACCCCTCCACTTT.

This rearrangement joins TRBV4-2 to TRBJ2-3; 8 bases are shared with TRBD2. CDR1 LGHNA and CDR2 YNFKEQ come from the germline V gene. Trimming cost V 0 bases and J 4 bases; bases outside gene matches: 12. The CDR3 covers 18 residues. The CDR3 nucleotides read TGTGCCAGCAGCCAAGATGAGAACCGCGGGAGGTATGCAGATACGCAGTATTTT. It yields the protein CASSQDENRGRYADTQYF.

This sequence joins TRBV5-1 and TRBJ2-1, with 14 bases lining up with TRBD2. This CDR3 contains 17 residues. V was pared by 4 bases and J by 3 bases, with 6 bases of the junction left unmatched. Per germline, CDR1 SGHRS and CDR2 YFSETQ. In DNA form, the CDR3 reads TGCGCCAGCAGCCGGGGGACTAGCGGGAGAGTCTACAATGAGCAGTTCTTC. This sequence encodes CASSRGTSGRVYNEQFF.

This chain joins TRBV2 and TRBJ1-1, with a tentative D call TRBD1 (6 bases). This CDR3 has 14 residues. Looked up from germline, CDR1 is SNHLY and CDR2 is FYNNEI. Trimming shortened V by 7 bases and J by 0 bases, and 12 bases separated the two germline ends. The CDR3 protein is CASTEWGLNTEAFF. The CDR3 nucleotides read TGTGCCAGCACCGAGTGGGGGCTGAACACTGAAGCTTTCTTT.

This chain links TRBV7-2 with TRBJ2-7; D unclear. The germline V gene has CDR1 SGHTA and CDR2 FQGNSA. CDR3 length equals 13 residues. V was clipped by 0 bases and J by 5 bases, with 8 bases between them. The CDR3 loop reads CASSLASRDEQYF. In DNA, the CDR3 is TGTGCCAGCAGCTTAGCGTCCCGCGACGAGCAGTACTTC.

This clone came up a few times. The genes are TRBV28 and TRBJ2-7; 7 bases line up with TRBD1. The CDR3 totals 13 residues. Trimming cost V 6 bases and J 2 bases; bases outside gene matches: 4. Germline CDR1 and CDR2: MDHEN and SYDVKM. This CDR3 is CASRPGQTYEQYF. In DNA, the CDR3 is TGTGCCAGCAGACCGGGACAGACCTACGAGCAGTACTTC.

The chain couples TRBV10-3 to TRBJ2-1; 15 bases align to TRBD2. This CDR3 has 20 residues. Germline V gene data show CDR1 as ENHRY and CDR2 as SYGVKD. Germline trimming cut 0 bases from V and 0 bases from J; bases unmatched to any gene: 6. The DNA of the CDR3 is TGTGCCATCAGTGAGTCTTGGACTAGCGGGAGGGGGAGCTCCTACAATGAGCAGTTCTTC. It specifies CAISESWTSGRGSSYNEQFF.

This clone was seen a handful of times. This sequence joins TRBV27 and TRBJ2-2; unclear D gene. The length of the CDR3 is 15 residues. The V end lost 5 bases, the J end lost 1 base, and 11 bases lay between the germline ends. Germline values: CDR1 MNHEY, CDR2 SMNVEV (reference sequence). CDR3 coding DNA: TGTGCCAGCAGTCGAGCGAGACTGAACACCGGGGAGCTGTTTTTT. It encodes CASSRARLNTGELFF.

The chain carries TRBV28 and TRBJ2-5; 9 bases are shared with TRBD2. CDR1 and CDR2 (germline): MDHEN, SYDVKM. The trim removed 5 bases at V and 5 bases at J, leaving 9 bases unmatched. This CDR3 region has 15 residues. This CDR3 is CASSHSGRWGETQYF. The CDR3 DNA follows: TGTGCCAGCAGTCACAGCGGGAGGTGGGGGGAGACCCAGTACTTC.

The chain is built from TRBV7-3 and TRBJ2-7; TRBD2 might be the D (7 bases). V lost 5 bases and J 2 bases, leaving 28 bases between the germline ends. Germline V gene data show CDR1 as SGHTA and CDR2 as FQGTGA. This CDR3 contains 19 residues. CDR3 sequence (DNA): TGTGCCAGCAGCGCAGGGTTGGGGGGGCACCTTAGTTGGGCCTACGAGCAGTACTTC. Translated: CASSAGLGGHLSWAYEQYF.

The chain uses TRBV7-9 and TRBJ2-6; a weak D match, TRBD1 (6 bases). V lost 5 bases and J lost 1, with 18 bases in between. The CDR3 runs to 18 residues. Germline V gene sequence: CDR1 SEHNR, CDR2 FQNEAQ (reference sequence). The CDR3 coding sequence is TGTGCCAGCAGCCCAAAGGGATCTACAGGGTCTGGGGCCAACGTCCTGACTTTC. It encodes CASSPKGSTGSGANVLTF.

The chain recombines TRBV4-2 with TRBJ1-5; possible D gene TRBD1, 5 bases. V lost 1 base to trimming and J lost 5 bases, with 15 bases between them. CDR1 is LGHNA, CDR2 YNFKEQ, per germline. The CDR3 is made up of 16 amino acids. The chain's CDR3 is CASSQGSDRVDQPQHF. Written as DNA, the CDR3 is TGTGCCAGCAGCCAAGGGTCCGACAGAGTGGATCAGCCCCAGCATTTT.

This clone occurred once. This chain uses TRBV19 with TRBJ2-1; 8 bases line up with TRBD1. The CDR3 length is 14 residues. The V gene end was trimmed by 5 bases and the J gene end by 8 bases; junction bases not matched to a gene: 8. CDR1 is LNHDA, CDR2 SQIVND, per germline (reference sequence). CDR3 loop: CASSPRQGSYEQFF. In DNA form, the CDR3 reads TGTGCCAGTAGTCCACGACAGGGGAGTTATGAGCAGTTCTTC.

The gene calls are TRBV5-4 and TRBJ2-7; TRBD1 agrees at 9 bases. V shed 9 bases and J 1 base; nucleotides not matched to a gene: 8. The V gene's germline CDR1 is SGHNT and CDR2 YYREEE (reference sequence). The CDR3 runs 14 residues. CDR3 in amino acids: CATRRQGGSYEQYF. The DNA of the CDR3 is TGTGCCACCAGGAGACAGGGGGGATCCTACGAGCAGTACTTC.

This sequence joins TRBV6-1 and TRBJ1-5, with 8 bases that match TRBD1. V lost 4 bases and J lost 0; bases outside the gene matches: 2. In germline, CDR1 is MNHNS, CDR2 SASEGT. The CDR3 has 15 residues. The CDR3 loop is CASSGTGFSNQPQHF. The DNA for the CDR3 is TGTGCCAGCAGTGGGACAGGGTTTAGCAATCAGCCCCAGCATTTT.

This clone was seen a handful of times. The chain recombines TRBV10-1 with TRBJ2-3; D ambiguous. Trimming stripped 2 bases from V and 0 bases from J, with 12 bases between. The CDR3 covers 16 residues. CDR1 is WNHNN, CDR2 SYGVQD, per germline (reference sequence). CDR3 loop: CASSERCQTSTDTQYF. Here the CDR3 DNA reads TGCGCCAGCAGTGAGAGATGCCAGACTAGCACAGATACGCAGTATTTT.

The chain joins TRBV4-2 to TRBJ2-5, with D unclear. Germline lookup yields CDR1 LGHNA and CDR2 YNFKEQ. CDR3 length: 15 amino acids. V lost 0 bases to trimming and J lost 2 bases, with 10 bases between them. CDR3 sequence (DNA): TGTGCCAGCAGCCAAGAAATGGGCAGACAAGAGACCCAGTACTTC. Its translation is CASSQEMGRQETQYF.

The rearrangement joins TRBV11-1 to TRBJ1-1; D not resolved. This CDR3 spans 12 amino acids. Trimming took off 4 bases at V and 3 bases at J, with 6 bases between the two ends. The germline V gene has CDR1 SGHAT and CDR2 FQDESV (reference sequence). The chain's CDR3 is CASSYRDTEAFF. The CDR3 nucleotides are TGTGCCAGCAGCTACCGGGACACTGAAGCTTTCTTT.

V is TRBV4-2 and J is TRBJ2-1; D might be TRBD1 (5 bases). The germline V gene encodes CDR1 LGHNA and CDR2 YNFKEQ. This CDR3 has 12 amino acids. V lost 6 bases, J lost 5 bases, and 8 bases lay in between. The CDR3 bases are TGTGCCAGCAGTGCCAGGGACAATGAGCAGTTCTTC. It is translated as CASSARDNEQFF.

The chain has TRBV10-1 and TRBJ1-2, with D tentatively TRBD1 (6 bases). Trimming pared 4 bases from V and 3 bases from J, leaving 9 bases between. This CDR3 spans 13 amino acids. Germline V gene data show CDR1 as WNHNN and CDR2 as SYGVQD (reference sequence). The CDR3 nucleotides read TGCGCCAGCAGTGTGGACAGAGACTATGGCTACACCTTC. Protein product: CASSVDRDYGYTF.

The CDR3 spells CSVGEGGGYEQYF. Here the CDR3 DNA reads TGCAGCGTCGGAGAGGGCGGGGGCTACGAGCAGTACTTC. V usage is TRBV29-1 and J usage is TRBJ2-7, with TRBD2 identical over 7 bases. CDR1 and CDR2 from the germline V gene are SQVTM and ANQGSEA. This CDR3 is 13 amino acids long. J was trimmed by 3 bases and V by 6 bases; bases with no gene match: 8.

This clone was counted only a few times. This chain uses TRBV5-1 with TRBJ1-2, with 8 nucleotides matching TRBD1. This CDR3 is built from 13 residues. Germline CDR1 SGHRS, CDR2 YFSETQ. J gave up 6 bases and V 4 bases, and 5 bases lay outside the gene matches. The CDR3 is CASSIQGVDGYTF. CDR3 DNA: TGCGCCAGCAGCATACAGGGGGTGGATGGCTACACCTTC.

This clone was seen ten or more times. The J gene is TRBJ1-5, the V gene TRBV5-6, with no clear D. V was pared by 1 base and J by 5 bases, with 10 bases between. Germline V lookup: CDR1 SGHDT, CDR2 YYEEEE. The length of the CDR3 is 14 residues. The CDR3 is CASSLLAGDQPQHF. The CDR3 nucleotides read TGTGCCAGCAGCTTGCTTGCGGGAGATCAGCCCCAGCATTTT.